This TCR beta chain was found in a study of blood T cells in healthy people across ages. Then a second PCR, running about 6 to 11 cycles, was carried out with a sample-barcoded 5' primer and a J-beta primer mix. TCRdb reprocessed the 5' RACE reads via MiXCR and lists one record per CDR3 protein. The sample has over 950,000 distinct CDR3 sequences; roughly two fifths are singletons. The sample, roughly 9.5 milliliters of peripheral blood, was drawn from each donor. Per sample, a minimum of 6 million PBMCs were isolated. The CDR3 is 11 amino acids. Germline CDR1 and CDR2: SQVTM and ANQGSEA. Comment on this clonotype: With a much larger clone just one base away, this may be a read error.

This clonotype originated in a young man in good health. The source material was blood. This chain joins TRBV29-1 and TRBJ1-2; the D is unclear. The CDR3 here is CSVFDADGHTF. The CDR3, as DNA: TGCAGCGTTTTTGACGCTGATGGCCACACCTTC.